Presented here are 7 T cell receptor beta chains from one specimen sequenced in a study of identifying expanded T cells in peripheral blood. Clones were sequenced by immunoSEQ multiplex PCR, and TCRdb holds only the in-frame ones, with some missing. The sample has 97,000 or so clones; approximately 88% are singletons. Material for sequencing was blood. The receptors derive from a person aged 18-69 years in good health.

This clone was detected only a few times. V gene TRBV9 combines with J gene TRBJ1-5; TRBD1 is a possible D gene (5 bases). From germline, CDR1 is SGDLS and CDR2 YYNGEE. The V and J ends lost 6 bases and 7 bases respectively, with 17 bases between them. The CDR3 has 14 amino acids. In DNA, the CDR3 is TGTGCCAGCACCCCGGGGGAGGGAAGACAGCCCCAGCATTTT. Translating it yields CASTPGEGRQPQHF.

This clone was recorded only once. This chain joins TRBV2 and TRBJ1-4; D ambiguous. Between the trimmed V and J ends, which lost 3 bases and 8 bases, there was a span of 16 bases. CDR1 and CDR2 from the germline V gene are SNHLY and FYNNEI. The CDR3 spans 15 residues. In nucleotides, the CDR3 is TGTGCCAGCAGTGATACTAGGGAACCGCGGGAAAAACTGTTTTTT. It codes for CASSDTREPREKLFF.

The J gene is TRBJ1-1, the V gene TRBV2, with D tentatively TRBD1 (6 bases). Germline CDR1 and CDR2: SNHLY and FYNNEI. This CDR3 spans 13 amino acids. Trimming removed 8 bases at V and 5 bases at J, with 15 bases between. CDR3: CASLIQGNTEAFF. DNA of the CDR3: TGTGCCAGCCTAATACAGGGAAATACTGAAGCTTTCTTT.

The rearrangement links TRBV11-2 to TRBJ2-3; D may match TRBD1 or TRBD2 (5 bases each). Trimming cost V 2 bases and J 5 bases, with 14 bases left between them. The CDR3 covers 15 residues. Germline CDR1 is SGHAT and CDR2 is FQNNGV. The DNA of the CDR3 is TGTGCCAGCAGCTTAACTACGGGGCTTAGAGATACGCAGTATTTT. This gives the protein CASSLTTGLRDTQYF.

The chain has TRBV28 and TRBJ1-4, with a possible D match to TRBD1 (5 bases). With 8 bases removed from V and 3 bases from J, the gap between germline ends came to 7 bases. CDR3 size: 12 residues. Germline CDR1 MDHEN, CDR2 SYDVKM. The CDR3 loop reads CASGGANEKLFF. The CDR3 coding sequence is TGTGCCAGCGGGGGGGCTAATGAAAAACTGTTTTTT.

This clone showed up just a few times. The chain carries TRBV5-1 and TRBJ2-1; D might be TRBD2 (6 bases). The length of the CDR3 is 13 residues. Germline loops: CDR1 SGHRS, CDR2 YFSETQ. V was trimmed by 0 bases and J by 5 bases, leaving 6 bases between them. The CDR3 DNA follows: TGCGCCAGCAGCTTGGCGGGGGACAATGAGCAGTTCTTC. Translated, it gives CASSLAGDNEQFF. The variable domain in full, with the rest retrieved from reference TRBV5-1 and TRBJ2-1, is KAGVTQTPRYLIKTRGQQVTLSCSPISGHRSVSWYQQTPGQGLQFLFEYFSETQRNKGNFPGRFSGRQFSNSRSEMNVSTLELGDSALYLCASSLAGDNEQFFGPGTRLTVL.

V and J are TRBV4-3 and TRBJ2-3, with D tentatively TRBD1 or TRBD2 (5 bases each). Deletions cut 4 bases from V and 5 bases from J, with 19 bases between. The CDR3 contains 16 residues. Germline-derived CDR1 and CDR2 are LGHNA and YSLEER. The CDR3 DNA follows: TGCGCCAGCAGCCGCCAGTTGAGGGGACGCTTAGATACGCAGTATTTT. Amino acids: CASSRQLRGRLDTQYF.